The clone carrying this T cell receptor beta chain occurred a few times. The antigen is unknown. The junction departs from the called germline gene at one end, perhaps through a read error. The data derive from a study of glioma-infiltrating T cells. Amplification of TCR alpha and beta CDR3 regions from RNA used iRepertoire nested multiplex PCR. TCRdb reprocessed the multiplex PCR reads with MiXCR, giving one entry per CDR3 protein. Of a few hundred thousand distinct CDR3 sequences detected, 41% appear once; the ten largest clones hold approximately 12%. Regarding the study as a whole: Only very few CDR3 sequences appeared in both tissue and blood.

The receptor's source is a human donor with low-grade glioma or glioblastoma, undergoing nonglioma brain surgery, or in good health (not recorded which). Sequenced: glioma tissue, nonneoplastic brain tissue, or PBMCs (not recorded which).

CDR3 amino acids: CASSSSGESTEAFF. The CDR3 nucleotides are TGTGCTAGCAGCTCGTCAGGGGAGTCCACTGAAGCTTTCTTT. The chain has TRBV7-3 and TRBJ1-1, with D possibly TRBD1 on 6 matching bases. Germline assignment: CDR1 SGHTA and CDR2 FQGTGA. This CDR3 contains 14 residues. The entire variable domain, with the rest obtained from reference TRBV7-3 and TRBJ1-1, is as follows: GAGVSQTPSNKVTEKGKYVELRCDPISGHTALYWYRQSLGQGPEFLIYFQGTGAADDSGLPNDRFFAVRPEGSVSTLKIQRTERGDSAVYLCASSSSGESTEAFFGQGTRLTVV.